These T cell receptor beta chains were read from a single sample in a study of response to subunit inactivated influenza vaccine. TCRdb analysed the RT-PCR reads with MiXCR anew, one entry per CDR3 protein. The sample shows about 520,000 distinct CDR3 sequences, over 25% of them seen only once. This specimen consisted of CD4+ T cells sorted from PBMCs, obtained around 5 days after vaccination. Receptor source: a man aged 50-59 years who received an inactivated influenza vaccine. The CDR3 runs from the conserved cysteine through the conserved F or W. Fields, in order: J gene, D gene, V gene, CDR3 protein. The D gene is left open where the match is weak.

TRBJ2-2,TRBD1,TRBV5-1,CASSLAHGQVRTGELFF
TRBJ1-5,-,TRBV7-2,CASASQGSLNQPQHF
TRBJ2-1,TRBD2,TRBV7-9,CASSRAGGPGEQFF
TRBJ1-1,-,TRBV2,CASRPYRSGNTEAFF
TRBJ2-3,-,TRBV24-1,CATSGGPYTDTQYF
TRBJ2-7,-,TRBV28,CASLGTGEGSSYEQYF
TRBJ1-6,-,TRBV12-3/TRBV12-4,CASSWSSYNSPLHF
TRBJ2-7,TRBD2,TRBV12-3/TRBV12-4,CASSLTSGMAYEQYF
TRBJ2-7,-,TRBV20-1,CSTPGRRPYEQYF
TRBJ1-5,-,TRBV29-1,CSVGPGGNQPQHF
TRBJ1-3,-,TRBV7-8,CASAQALLPGNTIYF
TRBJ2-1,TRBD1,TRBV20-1,CSAPRQGSYNEQFF
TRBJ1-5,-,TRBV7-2,CASSLDGRGRHF
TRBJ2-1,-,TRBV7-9,CASSRVSREQFF
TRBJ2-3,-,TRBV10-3,CAISDNLSTDTQYF
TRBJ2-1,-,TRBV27,CASSPTLGPRNEQFF
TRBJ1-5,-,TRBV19,CASSIVRAGNQPQHF
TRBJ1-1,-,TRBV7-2,CASSSAGFSNTEAFF
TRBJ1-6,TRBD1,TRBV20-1,CSAVTPGQASPLHF
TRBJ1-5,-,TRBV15,CATSRDPGSLQPQHF